Below, 26 T cell receptor beta chains from the same sample are listed, as sequenced in a study of blood T cell repertoires in COVID-19. Produced via immunoSEQ multiplex PCR; TCRdb's table is partial and in-frame only. The profile shows roughly 150,000 clones, just under 85% of them singletons. Input material: peripheral blood. These receptors all stem from a woman at least 80 years old with COVID-19, enrolled during active disease.

V gene TRBV12-3 or TRBV12-4 combines with J gene TRBJ2-7; TRBD2 matches 8 bases. The V segment lost 5 bases and the J segment 5 bases; nucleotides outside the gene matches: 5. The CDR3 is made up of 13 amino acids. CDR3 residues: CASSGLAGHEQYF. The CDR3 coding sequence is TGTGCCAGCAGTGGACTAGCCGGGCACGAGCAGTACTTC.

V usage is TRBV7-8 and J usage is TRBJ2-2, with D unclear. This CDR3 is built from 13 residues. Per germline, CDR1 SGHVS and CDR2 FQNEAQ. The ends were cut back, 3 bases at V and 8 bases at J, with 10 bases in the middle. The CDR3 protein is CASSFGPGGELFF. Here the CDR3 DNA reads TGTGCCAGCAGCTTCGGCCCAGGTGGGGAGCTGTTTTTT. Variable domain in full (rest from reference TRBV7-8 and TRBJ2-2): GAGVSQSPRYKVAKRGQDVALRCDPISGHVSLFWYQQALGQGPEFLTYFQNEAQLDKSGLPSDRFFAERPEGSVSTLKIQRTQQEDSAVYLCASSFGPGGELFFGEGSRLTVL.

This chain uses TRBV7-9 with TRBJ1-3; D uncertain. Trimming cost V 11 bases and J 0 bases, with 20 bases left between them. There are 16 residues in the CDR3. CDR1 and CDR2 (germline): SEHNR, FQNEAQ (reference sequence). CDR3 coding DNA: TGTGCCTTCCCCGGAGGTACGGGCAACTCTGGAAACACCATATATTTT. Translation gives CAFPGGTGNSGNTIYF.

The CDR3 DNA is TGTGCCAGCAGCCTTCTAGCGGGGGGGAACGGGGAGCTGTTTTTT. Residues: CASSLLAGGNGELFF. The chain uses TRBV11-2 and TRBJ2-2; 12 bases are a match to TRBD2. V lost 5 bases, J lost 7 bases, and 5 bases stayed unmatched. Germline assignment: CDR1 SGHAT and CDR2 FQNNGV. The CDR3 extends over 15 amino acids.

The V gene is TRBV1, the J gene TRBJ1-1; the table's TRBD1 call for D was not verified on the DNA. TRBV1 is annotated as a pseudogene. CDR3 size: 9 residues. CDR3 DNA sequence: TGCACCAGCAGCCACAAAGCTTTCTTT. Encoded protein: CTSSHKAFF.

This clone was detected once. The chain couples TRBV5-8 to TRBJ1-1; D not resolved. This CDR3 region has 15 residues. CDR1 is SGHTS, CDR2 YDEGEE, per germline. V was cut by 6 bases and J by 0 bases, with 15 bases left in between. The CDR3 reads CASTRRYRMNTEAFF. The CDR3 DNA follows: TGTGCCAGCACCCGGAGGTACAGAATGAACACTGAAGCTTTCTTT.

The V gene is TRBV7-9, the J gene TRBJ1-1; D is perhaps TRBD1 (5 bases). CDR1 SEHNR and CDR2 FQNEAQ come from the germline V gene (reference sequence). This CDR3 is built from 14 residues. V lost 1 base and J lost 1, with 7 bases in between. CDR3 residues: CASSLGQQNTEAFF. The CDR3 nucleotides are TGTGCCAGCAGCTTAGGACAGCAGAACACTGAAGCTTTCTTT.

The gene calls are TRBV7-2 and TRBJ1-2, with 7 bases identical to TRBD1. Germline V gene sequence: CDR1 SGHTA, CDR2 FQGNSA. The CDR3 runs 15 residues. V trimming: 6 bases; J trimming: 0 bases; junction bases outside the gene matches: 7. In DNA form, the CDR3 reads TGTGCCAGCAGGCCAGCCGGGACAGCTAACTATGGCTACACCTTC. Translation gives CASRPAGTANYGYTF. The full variable domain, in which reference TRBV7-2 and TRBJ1-2 provide the parts outside the CDR3, is GAGVSQSPSNKVTEKGKDVELRCDPISGHTALYWYRQSLGQGLEFLIYFQGNSAPDKSGLPSDRFSAERTGGSVSTLTIQRTQQEDSAVYLCASRPAGTANYGYTFGSGTRLTVV.

V and J are TRBV7-9 and TRBJ1-4, with TRBD1 matching over 7 bases. Germline CDR1 reads SEHNR; CDR2 reads FQNEAQ (reference sequence). The CDR3 loop spans 15 amino acids. V trimming: 3 bases; J trimming: 2 bases; junction bases outside the gene matches: 3. CDR3 amino acids: CASSLPGQTNEKLFF. DNA for the CDR3: TGTGCCAGCAGCTTGCCGGGACAGACTAATGAAAAACTGTTTTTT.

This chain uses TRBV5-3 with TRBJ1-1; D is uncertain. TRBV5-3 is an open reading frame whose function is uncertain. V lost 4 bases to trimming and J lost 7 bases, with 20 bases between them. This CDR3 contains 15 residues. The CDR3 reads CARSRRFGVTIEAFF. The CDR3 region has the DNA TGTGCCAGAAGCCGAAGGTTCGGGGTTACTATTGAAGCTTTCTTT.

V is TRBV11-2 and J is TRBJ1-5; TRBD1 might be the D (5 bases). Germline V CDR1 and CDR2: SGHAT, FQNNGV. Trimming cost V 2 bases and J 9 bases, with 17 bases left between them. The length of the CDR3 is 15 residues. CDR3 protein: CASSLNPSVGGPQHF. CDR3 DNA: TGTGCCAGCAGCTTAAACCCTAGCGTGGGGGGGCCCCAGCATTTT.

The chain uses TRBV6-5 and TRBJ1-4, with D possibly TRBD1 on 6 matching bases. CDR3 length equals 14 residues. The V end was cut by 6 bases, the J end by 6 bases, with 14 bases between. CDR1 is MNHEY and CDR2 is SVGAGI in the germline V gene. For the CDR3, the DNA is TGTGCCAGCAGAGAGGGGGGGGTAGATGAAAAACTGTTTTTT. Its translation is CASREGGVDEKLFF.

The V gene is TRBV7-9, the J gene TRBJ2-3; perhaps TRBD2 as D (5 bases). Trimming took off 5 bases at V and 1 base at J, with 19 bases between the two ends. The CDR3 sequence is 17 residues long. Germline CDR1 is SEHNR and CDR2 is FQNEAQ (reference sequence). Written as DNA, the CDR3 is TGTGCCAGCAGCCGAGGATTCGTTACCGGGGGCACAGATACGCAGTATTTT. The encoded protein is CASSRGFVTGGTDTQYF.

The chain is built from TRBV5-1 and TRBJ1-2; 8 positions agree with TRBD1. V dropped 2 bases and J dropped 2; count of bases not matched to a gene: 8. Germline loops: CDR1 SGHRS, CDR2 YFSETQ. The CDR3 length is 16 residues. CDR3 amino acids: CASSLGSGDRNYGYTF. CDR3 in DNA: TGCGCCAGCAGCTTAGGGAGCGGGGACAGGAACTATGGCTACACCTTC.

The chain's CDR3 is CASSPGDRANGYTF. The CDR3 nucleotides are TGTGCCAGCAGCCCAGGGGACAGGGCGAATGGCTACACCTTC. The V and J genes are TRBV7-8 and TRBJ1-2; 9 bases are shared with TRBD1. With 5 bases clipped from V and 6 bases from J, the junction kept 7 bases outside the gene matches. The CDR3 is made up of 14 amino acids. The V gene's germline CDR1 is SGHVS and CDR2 FQNEAQ.

CDR3 DNA sequence: TGTGCCAGCAGCTTAGCAGGTCGGGGAACTGGAAACACCATATATTTT. This encodes CASSLAGRGTGNTIYF. The chain employs TRBV7-2 and TRBJ1-3; D not certain. Trimming removed 0 bases from V and 2 bases from J, with 11 bases in between. The CDR3 has 16 amino acids. The germline V gene encodes CDR1 SGHTA and CDR2 FQGNSA. The variable domain in full, completed from reference TRBV7-2 and TRBJ1-3, reads GAGVSQSPSNKVTEKGKDVELRCDPISGHTALYWYRQSLGQGLEFLIYFQGNSAPDKSGLPSDRFSAERTGGSVSTLTIQRTQQEDSAVYLCASSLAGRGTGNTIYFGEGSWLTVV.

This clone was picked up one time. The chain combines TRBV18 with TRBJ1-1; 8 bases line up with TRBD1. V trimming: 3 bases; J trimming: 4 bases; junction bases outside the gene matches: 4. The germline V gene encodes CDR1 KGHSH and CDR2 LQKENI. The CDR3 is 14 residues long. CDR3: CASSPTGGGTEAFF. The CDR3, as DNA: TGTGCCAGCTCACCCACAGGGGGTGGCACTGAAGCTTTCTTT.

V usage is TRBV10-3 and J usage is TRBJ2-2; 7 bases are shared with TRBD1. This CDR3 is built from 15 residues. Losses at the gene ends were 10 bases for V and 3 bases for J; bases not matched to a gene: 11. Germline V gene data show CDR1 as ENHRY and CDR2 as SYGVKD. In DNA, the CDR3 is TGTGCCACCGGAGGAGTTGACAGGGACACCGGGGAGCTGTTTTTT. It codes for CATGGVDRDTGELFF.

The gene calls are TRBV18 and TRBJ2-2; D is possibly TRBD1 (5 bases). The V gene lost 3 bases and the J gene lost 5 bases, with 10 bases spanning the gap. Germline V CDR1 and CDR2: KGHSH, LQKENI. This CDR3 has 14 residues. The CDR3 sequence: CASSPLGPTGELFF. Written as DNA, the CDR3 is TGTGCCAGCTCACCGCTGGGGCCAACCGGGGAGCTGTTTTTT.

The rearrangement links TRBV6-5 to TRBJ1-2; no reliable D call. Germline V gene data show CDR1 as MNHEY and CDR2 as SVGAGI. CDR3 length: 14 residues. Trimming cost V 10 bases and J 4 bases, with 19 bases left between them. CDR3 in DNA: TGTGCCACCCTGCGGGATGGGTCGAGCTATGGCTACACCTTC. This encodes CATLRDGSSYGYTF.

This chain joins TRBV5-1 and TRBJ2-1; a weak D match, TRBD2 (6 bases). This CDR3 is built from 14 residues. V was cut by 4 bases and J by 9 bases, with 17 bases left in between. Germline CDR1 reads SGHRS; CDR2 reads YFSETQ. The CDR3 region has the DNA TGCGCCAGCAGCACCACTAGCTTCCCCAGTGAGCAGTTCTTC. Encoded protein: CASSTTSFPSEQFF.

The rearrangement uses TRBV7-3 and TRBJ2-2, with D tentatively TRBD2 (5 bases). Germline CDR1 SGHTA, CDR2 FQGTGA. The CDR3 sequence is 14 residues long. With 6 bases removed from V and 3 bases from J, the gap between germline ends came to 11 bases. CDR3 loop: CASRETRDTGELFF. In DNA form, the CDR3 reads TGTGCCAGCAGGGAAACTAGGGACACCGGGGAGCTGTTTTTT.

CDR3 sequence: CASSLEGGPHSEQYF. CDR3 coding DNA: TGTGCCAGCAGTTTAGAGGGGGGGCCCCACTCCGAGCAGTACTTC. The V and J genes are TRBV27 and TRBJ2-7; possible D gene TRBD2, 7 bases. The V gene's germline CDR1 is MNHEY and CDR2 SMNVEV (reference sequence). The CDR3 is 15 amino acids. V was pared by 2 bases and J by 6 bases, with 17 bases between.

This sequence joins TRBV29-1 and TRBJ1-2; possibly TRBD1 for D (6 bases). This CDR3 spans 14 amino acids. The germline CDR1 and CDR2 sequences are SQVTM and ANQGSEA. V was cut by 1 base and J by 4 bases, with 13 bases left in between. The CDR3 loop is CSVEGGLWAYGYTF. DNA for the CDR3: TGCAGCGTTGAAGGGGGGCTGTGGGCCTATGGCTACACCTTC.

The chain has TRBV19 and TRBJ1-2; 7 nucleotides line up with TRBD1. V was pared by 5 bases and J by 7 bases, with 7 bases of the junction left unmatched. In germline, CDR1 is LNHDA, CDR2 SQIVND (reference sequence). CDR3 length: 13 amino acids. The CDR3 sequence: CASSYGQVRGYTF. The CDR3 bases are TGTGCCAGTAGTTACGGACAGGTTCGTGGCTACACCTTC. The variable domain in full, with the rest retrieved from reference TRBV19 and TRBJ1-2, is DGGITQSPKYLFRKEGQNVTLSCEQNLNHDAMYWYRQDPGQGLRLIYYSQIVNDFQKGDIAEGYSVSREKKESFPLTVTSAQKNPTAFYLCASSYGQVRGYTFGSGTRLTVV.

V usage is TRBV10-3 and J usage is TRBJ2-5; D is unresolved. This CDR3 region has 13 residues. Trimming left V 4 bases short and J 5 bases short, with 11 bases between. Germline V gives CDR1 ENHRY, CDR2 SYGVKD. CDR3 residues: CAISGDPQETQYF. The DNA of the CDR3 is TGTGCCATCAGTGGTGATCCCCAGGAGACCCAGTACTTC.